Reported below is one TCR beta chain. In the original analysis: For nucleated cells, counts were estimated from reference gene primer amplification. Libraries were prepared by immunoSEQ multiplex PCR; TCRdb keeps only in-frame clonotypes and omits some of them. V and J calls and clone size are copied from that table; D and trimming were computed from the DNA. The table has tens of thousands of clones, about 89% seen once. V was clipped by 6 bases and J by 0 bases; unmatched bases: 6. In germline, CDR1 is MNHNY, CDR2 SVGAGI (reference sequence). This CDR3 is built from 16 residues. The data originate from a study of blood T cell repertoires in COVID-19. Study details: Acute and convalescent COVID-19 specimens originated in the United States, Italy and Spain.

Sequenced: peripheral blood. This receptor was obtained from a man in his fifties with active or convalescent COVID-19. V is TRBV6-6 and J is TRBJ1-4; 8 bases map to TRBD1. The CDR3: CASSNLQGATNEKLFF. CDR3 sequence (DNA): TGTGCCAGCAGCAACTTACAGGGGGCAACTAATGAAAAACTGTTTTTT.